The 18 T cell receptor beta chains in this list originate from one sample, sequenced in a study of T cell responses to AZD1222 COVID-19 vaccine. Sequencing was performed with immunoSEQ multiplex PCR; in TCRdb, only in-frame clones are kept and a portion is missing. Among about 120,000 clones listed, roughly 91% were seen once. The sample was peripheral blood, taken on day 0 of AZD1222 vaccination. Receptor source: an adult in good health.

This rearrangement joins TRBV7-2 to TRBJ2-1, with D possibly being TRBD2 (5 bases). This CDR3 has 14 residues. V dropped 6 bases and J dropped 2 bases, with 11 bases sitting between them. The germline CDR1 and CDR2 sequences are SGHTA and FQGNSA. Written as DNA, the CDR3 is TGTGCCAGCAGTAGTCCGGGAACCTACAATGAGCAGTTCTTC. Encoded protein: CASSSPGTYNEQFF.

V usage is TRBV19 and J usage is TRBJ2-1; 9 bases match TRBD2. This CDR3 is built from 15 residues. V lost 5 bases to trimming and J lost 4 bases; unmatched junction nucleotides: 6. Germline loops: CDR1 LNHDA, CDR2 SQIVND (reference sequence). As DNA, the CDR3 is TGTGCCAGTAGTCCCTCGAGCGGGGGGTACAATGAGCAGTTCTTC. It is translated as CASSPSSGGYNEQFF.

The V and J genes are TRBV18 and TRBJ1-1; D unresolved. Germline V gives CDR1 KGHSH, CDR2 LQKENI. Trimming cost V 3 bases and J 2 bases, with 7 bases left between them. CDR3 size: 13 residues. CDR3: CASSPTGNTEAFF. CDR3 in DNA: TGTGCCAGCTCACCTACGGGTAACACTGAAGCTTTCTTT.

The rearrangement uses TRBV27 and TRBJ1-2, with 8 bases matching TRBD1. Per the germline V gene, CDR1 is MNHEY and CDR2 is SMNVEV (reference sequence). Trimming at V came to 3 bases and at J to 7 bases, leaving 7 bases not matched to a gene. This CDR3 region has 14 residues. This chain's CDR3 is CASSLTGELSGYTF. CDR3 in DNA: TGTGCCAGCAGTTTGACAGGGGAACTGAGTGGCTACACCTTC.

The chain joins TRBV18 to TRBJ2-5; 9 bases agree with TRBD1. The length of the CDR3 is 13 residues. Germline assignment: CDR1 KGHSH and CDR2 LQKENI. V dropped 5 bases and J dropped 4; count of bases not matched to a gene: 2. The CDR3 loop is CASSRDRAETQYF. The CDR3 DNA reads as TGTGCCAGCTCAAGGGACAGGGCAGAGACCCAGTACTTC.

Here the CDR3 DNA reads TGTGCCAGCAATAAGGCCCGGACAGCAAACACTGAAGCTTTCTTT. This sequence encodes CASNKARTANTEAFF. V is TRBV2 and J is TRBJ1-1; D perhaps matches TRBD1 (6 bases). With 7 bases removed from V and 2 bases from J, the gap between germline ends came to 17 bases. The CDR3 has 15 residues. Germline CDR1 SNHLY, CDR2 FYNNEI.

The V call is TRBV24-1, the J call TRBJ2-2; no definite D call. Trimming took 4 bases from V and 2 from J, leaving 4 bases between them. The CDR3 runs 13 residues. Germline V gene lookup returns CDR1 KGHDR and CDR2 SFDVKD. The chain's CDR3 is CATSDGNTGELFF. The CDR3 coding sequence is TGTGCCACCAGTGACGGCAACACCGGGGAGCTGTTTTTT.

The chain recombines TRBV6-5 with TRBJ1-2; D is ambiguous. The germline V and J ends were trimmed by 5 bases and 8 bases, with 12 bases remaining between them. This CDR3 spans 12 amino acids. The germline CDR1 and CDR2 sequences are MNHEY and SVGAGI. CDR3 nucleotides: TGTGCCAGCAGTCCACAGTCCCTAGGCTACACCTTC. Protein product: CASSPQSLGYTF.

The genes are TRBV5-8 and TRBJ1-1; D is ambiguous. The germline gives CDR1 SGHTS, CDR2 YDEGEE. This CDR3 is 13 amino acids long. V shed 1 base and J shed 1 base, with 5 bases lying between them. CDR3 residues: CASSLFGNTEAFF. For the CDR3, the DNA is TGTGCCAGCAGCTTGTTCGGGAACACTGAAGCTTTCTTT.

This rearrangement joins TRBV20-1 to TRBJ2-5, with a possible D match to TRBD2 (5 bases). This CDR3 spans 14 amino acids. V shed 3 bases and J shed 1 base, with 12 bases lying between them. The V gene's germline CDR1 is DFQATT and CDR2 SNEGSKA (reference sequence). In nucleotides, the CDR3 is TGCAGTGCTAGTGTCCCTAGCCGCCAAGAGACCCAGTACTTC. Translation gives CSASVPSRQETQYF.

The genes are TRBV5-6 and TRBJ1-2; D not resolved. With 2 bases removed from V and 3 bases from J, the gap between germline ends came to 11 bases. The CDR3 runs to 14 residues. CDR1 is SGHDT and CDR2 is YYEEEE in the germline V gene. In nucleotides, the CDR3 is TGTGCCAGCAGCTTTCTGGAGGGATACTATGGCTACACCTTC. This codes for CASSFLEGYYGYTF.

CDR3 DNA: TGTGCCAGCAGTTACAATCGGGGAGAGACCCAGTACTTC. Translated: CASSYNRGETQYF. The chain is built from TRBV6-5 and TRBJ2-5; D perhaps matches TRBD2 (5 bases). Between the trimmed V and J ends, which lost 2 bases and 4 bases, there was a span of 8 bases. This CDR3 comprises 13 residues. CDR1 is MNHEY, CDR2 SVGAGI, per germline.

The chain has TRBV7-9 and TRBJ2-7; the match to TRBD1 covers 8 bases. Germline trimming cut 4 bases from V and 2 bases from J; bases unmatched to any gene: 7. The CDR3 length is 15 residues. Per the germline V gene, CDR1 is SEHNR and CDR2 is FQNEAQ (reference sequence). The CDR3 region is CASSSARDRPYEQYF. The CDR3 coding sequence is TGTGCCAGCAGCTCGGCCCGGGACAGGCCCTACGAGCAGTACTTC.

This chain joins TRBV19 and TRBJ1-5; a possible D gene is TRBD1 (6 bases). The CDR3 loop spans 15 amino acids. CDR1 LNHDA and CDR2 SQIVND come from the germline V gene (reference sequence). The V gene lost 9 bases and the J gene lost 3 bases, with 18 bases spanning the gap. The CDR3 is CARIDRKGVNQPQHF. CDR3 DNA sequence: TGTGCCAGAATAGACAGGAAGGGGGTCAATCAGCCCCAGCATTTT.

The V call is TRBV7-2, the J call TRBJ2-1; TRBD2 matches 7 bases. CDR1 is SGHTA and CDR2 is FQGNSA in the germline V gene. The CDR3 contains 17 residues. Trimming at V came to 5 bases and at J to 3 bases, leaving 13 bases not matched to a gene. The CDR3 DNA reads TGTGCCAGCAGCGAGGGAGGGTCAGCGGGGCTCTACAATGAGCAGTTCTTC. This codes for CASSEGGSAGLYNEQFF.

The CDR3 nucleotides read TGTGCCAGCAGTGGAGACAGTTCCGAGCAGTACTTC. Its translation: CASSGDSSEQYF. This chain links TRBV2 with TRBJ2-7, with D perhaps matching TRBD1 (5 bases). V lost 4 bases, J lost 6 bases, and 10 bases lay in between. The V gene's germline CDR1 is SNHLY and CDR2 FYNNEI. The CDR3 extends over 12 amino acids.

This clone has only one observation. The rearrangement joins TRBV4-3 to TRBJ2-7; D is undetermined. V was clipped by 0 bases and J by 0 bases, with 3 bases between them. Per germline, CDR1 LGHNA and CDR2 YSLEER. This CDR3 has 13 residues. CDR3 nucleotide sequence: TGCGCCAGCAGCCAAGATCACTCCTACGAGCAGTACTTC. Its protein is CASSQDHSYEQYF.

The rearrangement links TRBV27 to TRBJ2-2; D uncertain. This CDR3 comprises 15 residues. The germline V gene encodes CDR1 MNHEY and CDR2 SMNVEV (reference sequence). V dropped 2 bases and J dropped 0 bases, with 7 bases sitting between them. The CDR3 DNA reads TGTGCCAGCAGTTTAGGCACCGCGAACACCGGGGAGCTGTTTTTT. This encodes CASSLGTANTGELFF.